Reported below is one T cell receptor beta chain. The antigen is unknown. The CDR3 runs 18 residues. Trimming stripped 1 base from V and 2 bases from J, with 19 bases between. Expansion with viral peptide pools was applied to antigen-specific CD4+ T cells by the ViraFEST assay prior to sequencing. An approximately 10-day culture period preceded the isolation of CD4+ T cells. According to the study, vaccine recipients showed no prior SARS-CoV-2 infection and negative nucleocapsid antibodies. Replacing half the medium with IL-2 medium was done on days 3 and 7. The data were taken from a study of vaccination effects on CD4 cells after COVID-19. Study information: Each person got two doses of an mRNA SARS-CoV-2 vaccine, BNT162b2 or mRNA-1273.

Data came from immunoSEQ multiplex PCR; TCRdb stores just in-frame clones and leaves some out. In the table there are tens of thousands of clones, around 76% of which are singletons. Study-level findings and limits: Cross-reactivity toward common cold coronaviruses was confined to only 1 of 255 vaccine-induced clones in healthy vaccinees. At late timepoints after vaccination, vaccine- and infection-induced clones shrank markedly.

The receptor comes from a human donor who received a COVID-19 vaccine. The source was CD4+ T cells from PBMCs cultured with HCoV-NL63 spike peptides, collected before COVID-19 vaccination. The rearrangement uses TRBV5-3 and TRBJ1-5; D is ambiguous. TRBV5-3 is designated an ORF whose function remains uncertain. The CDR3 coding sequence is TGTGCCAGAAGCTTGTTTTCACGGCGTAGGTATTGCAATCAGCCCCAGCATTTT. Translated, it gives CARSLFSRRRYCNQPQHF.